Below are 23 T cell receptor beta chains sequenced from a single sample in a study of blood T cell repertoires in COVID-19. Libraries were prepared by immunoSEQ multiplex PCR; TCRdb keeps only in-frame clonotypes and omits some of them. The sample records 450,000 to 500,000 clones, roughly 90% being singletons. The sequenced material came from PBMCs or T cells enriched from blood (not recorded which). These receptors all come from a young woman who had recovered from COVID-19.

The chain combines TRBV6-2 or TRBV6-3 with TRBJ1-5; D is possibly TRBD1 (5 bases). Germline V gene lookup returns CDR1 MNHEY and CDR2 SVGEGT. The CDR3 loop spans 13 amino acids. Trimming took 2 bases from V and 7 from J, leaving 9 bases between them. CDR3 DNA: TGTGCCAGCAGTTACAACGGGGGACAGCCCCAGCATTTT. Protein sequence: CASSYNGGQPQHF.

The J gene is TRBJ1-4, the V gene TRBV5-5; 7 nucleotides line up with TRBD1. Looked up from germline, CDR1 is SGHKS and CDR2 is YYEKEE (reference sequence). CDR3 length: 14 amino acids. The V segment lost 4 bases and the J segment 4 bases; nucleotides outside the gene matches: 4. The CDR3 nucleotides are TGTGCCAGCAGCCTACAGGGGTTTAATGAAAAACTGTTTTTT. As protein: CASSLQGFNEKLFF. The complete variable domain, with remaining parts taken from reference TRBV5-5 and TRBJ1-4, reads DAGVTQSPTHLIKTRGQQVTLRCSPISGHKSVSWYQQVLGQGPQFIFQYYEKEERGRGNFPDRFSARQFPNYSSELNVNALLLGDSALYLCASSLQGFNEKLFFGSGTQLSVL.

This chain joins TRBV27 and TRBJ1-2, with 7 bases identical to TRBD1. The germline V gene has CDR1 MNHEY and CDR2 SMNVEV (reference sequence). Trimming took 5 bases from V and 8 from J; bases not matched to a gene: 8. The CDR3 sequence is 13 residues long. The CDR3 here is CASSPGGTRGYTF. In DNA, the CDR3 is TGTGCCAGCAGTCCAGGGGGGACACGGGGCTACACCTTC.

The CDR3 is CASSDSPGHLIHEQFF. The CDR3 DNA is TGCGCCAGCAGTGACTCCCCGGGACACCTCATCCATGAGCAGTTCTTC. V gene TRBV10-2 combines with J gene TRBJ2-1; D may be TRBD1 (6 bases). V dropped 3 bases and J dropped 8 bases, with 20 bases sitting between them. The CDR3 is 16 amino acids. The germline gives CDR1 WSHSY, CDR2 SAAADI.

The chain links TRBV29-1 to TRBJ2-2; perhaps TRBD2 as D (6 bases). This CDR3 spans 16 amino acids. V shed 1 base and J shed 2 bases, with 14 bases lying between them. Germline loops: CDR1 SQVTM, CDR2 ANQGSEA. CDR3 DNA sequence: TGCAGCGTTGAAGGCTATAGGGGACTTAACACCGGGGAGCTGTTTTTT. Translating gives CSVEGYRGLNTGELFF.

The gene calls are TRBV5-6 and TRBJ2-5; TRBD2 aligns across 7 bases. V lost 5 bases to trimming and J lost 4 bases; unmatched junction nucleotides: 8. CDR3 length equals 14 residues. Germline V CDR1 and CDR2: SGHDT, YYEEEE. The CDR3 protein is CASSPGLDGETQYF. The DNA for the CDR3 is TGTGCCAGCAGTCCTGGACTAGACGGAGAGACCCAGTACTTC.

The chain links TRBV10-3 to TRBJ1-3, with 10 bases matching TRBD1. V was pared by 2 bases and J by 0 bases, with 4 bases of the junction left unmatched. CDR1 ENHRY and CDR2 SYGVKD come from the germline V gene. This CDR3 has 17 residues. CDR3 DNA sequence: TGTGCCATCAGTGAGGAGGGACAGGGGACCTCTGGAAACACCATATATTTT. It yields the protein CAISEEGQGTSGNTIYF.

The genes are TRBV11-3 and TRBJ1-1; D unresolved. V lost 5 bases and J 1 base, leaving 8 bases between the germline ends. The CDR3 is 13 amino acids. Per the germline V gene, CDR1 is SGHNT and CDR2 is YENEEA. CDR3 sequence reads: CASSPRENTEAFF. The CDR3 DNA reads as TGTGCCAGCAGCCCCCGCGAGAACACTGAAGCTTTCTTT.

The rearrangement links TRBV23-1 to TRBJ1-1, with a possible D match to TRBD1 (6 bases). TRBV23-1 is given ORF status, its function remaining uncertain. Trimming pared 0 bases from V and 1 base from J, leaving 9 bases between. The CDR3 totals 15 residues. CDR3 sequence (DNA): TGCGCCAGCAGTCAATCTCAGGGGTCGAACACTGAAGCTTTCTTT. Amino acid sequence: CASSQSQGSNTEAFF.

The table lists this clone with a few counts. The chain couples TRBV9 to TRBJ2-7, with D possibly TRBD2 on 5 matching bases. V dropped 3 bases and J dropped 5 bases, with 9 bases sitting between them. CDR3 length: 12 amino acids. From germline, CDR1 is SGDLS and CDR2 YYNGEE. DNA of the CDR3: TGTGCCAGCAGCGCCTTCGGGGACGAGCAGTACTTC. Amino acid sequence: CASSAFGDEQYF.

The CDR3 spells CASSQGLVGNYGYTF. DNA for the CDR3: TGTGCCAGCAGCCAAGGATTGGTCGGTAACTATGGCTACACCTTC. The V call is TRBV3-1 (or the pseudogene TRBV3-2), the J call TRBJ1-2; D is uncertain. The V gene lost 1 base and the J gene lost 1 base, with 10 bases spanning the gap. The CDR3 has 15 amino acids. The germline V gene has CDR1 LGHDT and CDR2 YNNKEL (reference sequence).

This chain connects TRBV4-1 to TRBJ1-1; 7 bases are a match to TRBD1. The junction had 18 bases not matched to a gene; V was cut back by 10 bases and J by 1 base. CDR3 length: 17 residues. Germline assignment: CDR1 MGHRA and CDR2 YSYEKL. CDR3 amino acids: CATSKKRGTVRNTEAFF. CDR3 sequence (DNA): TGCGCCACCAGTAAAAAGAGGGGGACAGTTAGGAACACTGAAGCTTTCTTT.

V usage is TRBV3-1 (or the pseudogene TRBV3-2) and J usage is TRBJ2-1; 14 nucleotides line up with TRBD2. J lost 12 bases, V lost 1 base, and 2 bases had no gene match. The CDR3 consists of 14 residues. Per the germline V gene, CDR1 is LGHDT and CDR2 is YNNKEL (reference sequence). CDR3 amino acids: CASSQGTSGGRQFF. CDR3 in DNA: TGTGCCAGCAGCCAAGGGACTAGCGGGGGGCGGCAGTTCTTC.

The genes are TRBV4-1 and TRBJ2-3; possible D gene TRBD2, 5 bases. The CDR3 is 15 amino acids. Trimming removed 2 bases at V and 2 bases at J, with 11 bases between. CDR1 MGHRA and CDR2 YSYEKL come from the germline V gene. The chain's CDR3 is CASSQSVLATDTQYF. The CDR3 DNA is TGCGCCAGCAGCCAAAGTGTGCTAGCCACAGATACGCAGTATTTT.

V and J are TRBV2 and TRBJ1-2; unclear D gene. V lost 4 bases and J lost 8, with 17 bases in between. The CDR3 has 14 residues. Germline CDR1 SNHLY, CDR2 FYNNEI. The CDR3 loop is CASSAPPAGRGYTF. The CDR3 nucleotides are TGTGCCAGCAGTGCCCCCCCCGCGGGCCGAGGCTACACCTTC.

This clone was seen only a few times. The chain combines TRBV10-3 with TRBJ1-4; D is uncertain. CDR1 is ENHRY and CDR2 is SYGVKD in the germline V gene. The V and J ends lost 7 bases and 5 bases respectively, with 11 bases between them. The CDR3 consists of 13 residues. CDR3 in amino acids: CAITDRRNEKLFF. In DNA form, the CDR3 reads TGTGCCATCACCGACCGCAGGAATGAAAAACTGTTTTTT.

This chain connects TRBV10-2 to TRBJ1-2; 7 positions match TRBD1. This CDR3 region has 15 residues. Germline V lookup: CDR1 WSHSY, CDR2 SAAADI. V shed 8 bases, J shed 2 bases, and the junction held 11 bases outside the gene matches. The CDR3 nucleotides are TGCGCCAGCCGAGACAGGGACGGGGCGAACTATGGCTACACCTTC. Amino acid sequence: CASRDRDGANYGYTF.

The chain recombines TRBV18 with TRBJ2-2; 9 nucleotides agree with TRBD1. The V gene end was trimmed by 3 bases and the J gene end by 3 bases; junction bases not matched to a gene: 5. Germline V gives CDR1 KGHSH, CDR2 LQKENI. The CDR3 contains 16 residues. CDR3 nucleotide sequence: TGTGCCAGCTCACCTAGGACAGGGGAGGACACCGGGGAGCTGTTTTTT. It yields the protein CASSPRTGEDTGELFF.

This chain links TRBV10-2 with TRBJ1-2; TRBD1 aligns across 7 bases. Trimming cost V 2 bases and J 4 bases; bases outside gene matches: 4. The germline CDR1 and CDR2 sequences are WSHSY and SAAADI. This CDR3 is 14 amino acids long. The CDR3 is CASSERTGAYGYTF. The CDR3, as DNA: TGCGCCAGCAGTGAGCGCACAGGGGCCTATGGCTACACCTTC.

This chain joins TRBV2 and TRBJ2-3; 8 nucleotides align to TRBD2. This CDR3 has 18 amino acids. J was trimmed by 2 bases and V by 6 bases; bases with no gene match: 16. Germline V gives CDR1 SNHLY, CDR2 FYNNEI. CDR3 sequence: CASRASTSGGLSTDTQYF. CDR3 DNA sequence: TGTGCCAGCAGGGCTTCGACAAGCGGGGGCCTATCCACAGATACGCAGTATTTT.

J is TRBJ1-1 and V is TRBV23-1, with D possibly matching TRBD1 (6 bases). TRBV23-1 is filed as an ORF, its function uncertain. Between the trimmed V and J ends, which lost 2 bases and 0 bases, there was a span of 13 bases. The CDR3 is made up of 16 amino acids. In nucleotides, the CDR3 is TGCGCCAGCAGTCAAATCACAGGGACCATGAACACTGAAGCTTTCTTT. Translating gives CASSQITGTMNTEAFF.

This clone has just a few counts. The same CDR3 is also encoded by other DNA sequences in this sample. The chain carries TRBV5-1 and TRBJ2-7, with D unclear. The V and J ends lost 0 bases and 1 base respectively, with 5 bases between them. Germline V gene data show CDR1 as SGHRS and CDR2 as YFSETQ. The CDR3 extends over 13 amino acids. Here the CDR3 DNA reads TGCGCCAGCAGCTTGGACAGATCCTACGAGCAGTACTTC. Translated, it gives CASSLDRSYEQYF.

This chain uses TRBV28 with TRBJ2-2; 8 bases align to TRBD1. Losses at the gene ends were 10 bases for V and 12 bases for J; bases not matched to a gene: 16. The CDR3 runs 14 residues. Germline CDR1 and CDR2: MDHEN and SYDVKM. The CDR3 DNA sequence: TGTGCCACCGACCCCTCCGGACAGGGATCCAAGCTGTTTTTT. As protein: CATDPSGQGSKLFF.